Given below is one T cell receptor beta chain in context. The antigen remains undetermined. This sample is drawn from a study of cytomegalovirus exposure and HLA in healthy donors. Points from the study as a whole: In a later analysis, several top co-occurrence clusters appeared linked to parvovirus B19, influenza, CMV and Epstein-Barr virus.

The PCR contained 60 Vbeta and 13 Jbeta primers. Repertoires were generated with immunoSEQ multiplex PCR, while TCRdb's copy carries only in-frame clones and drops some. The sample carries over 130,000 clones, approximately 72% recorded once. This CDR3 is 16 amino acids long. Germline V gene sequence: CDR1 SGDLS, CDR2 YYNGEE. V lost 3 bases, J lost 3 bases, and 8 bases stayed unmatched. This rearrangement joins TRBV9 to TRBJ2-5; 10 bases align to TRBD1. The sequencing input was PBMCs. This receptor was obtained from a woman aged 60 to 75 in good health and CMV-seronegative. CDR3 sequence reads: CASSAVGGTGEETQYF. The CDR3 DNA reads as TGTGCCAGCAGCGCCGTTGGCGGGACAGGGGAAGAGACCCAGTACTTC. The entire variable domain, with the rest obtained from reference TRBV9 and TRBJ2-5, is as follows: DSGVTQTPKHLITATGQRVTLRCSPRSGDLSVYWYQQSLDQGLQFLIQYYNGEERAKGNILERFSAQQFPDLHSELNLSSLELGDSALYFCASSAVGGTGEETQYFGPGTRLLVL.